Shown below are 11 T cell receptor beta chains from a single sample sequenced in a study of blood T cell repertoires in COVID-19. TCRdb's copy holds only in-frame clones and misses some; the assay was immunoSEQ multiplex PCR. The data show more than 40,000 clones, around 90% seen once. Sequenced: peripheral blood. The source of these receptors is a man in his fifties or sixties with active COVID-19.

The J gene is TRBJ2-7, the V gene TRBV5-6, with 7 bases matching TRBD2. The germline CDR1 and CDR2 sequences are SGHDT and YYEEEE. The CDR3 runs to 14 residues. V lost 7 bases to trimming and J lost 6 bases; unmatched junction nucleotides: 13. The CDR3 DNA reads TGTGCCAGCTGTAATTGGGGGGGAGTTTGCGAGCAGTACTTC. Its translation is CASCNWGGVCEQYF.

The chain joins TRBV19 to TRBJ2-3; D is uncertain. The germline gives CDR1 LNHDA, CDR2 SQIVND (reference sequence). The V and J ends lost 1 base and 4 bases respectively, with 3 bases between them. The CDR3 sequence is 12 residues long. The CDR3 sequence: CASSIAADTQYF. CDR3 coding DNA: TGTGCCAGTAGTATAGCGGCAGATACGCAGTATTTT.

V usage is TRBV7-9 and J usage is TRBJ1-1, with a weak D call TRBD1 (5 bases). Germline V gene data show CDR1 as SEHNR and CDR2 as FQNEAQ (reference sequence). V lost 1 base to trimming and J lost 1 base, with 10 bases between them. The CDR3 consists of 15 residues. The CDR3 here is CASSLEEGRNTEAFF. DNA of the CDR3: TGTGCCAGCAGCTTAGAGGAGGGGCGGAACACTGAAGCTTTCTTT.

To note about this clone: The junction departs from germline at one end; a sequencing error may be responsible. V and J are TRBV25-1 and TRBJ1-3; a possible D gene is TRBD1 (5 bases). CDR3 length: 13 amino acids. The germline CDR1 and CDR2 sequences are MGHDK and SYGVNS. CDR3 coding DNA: TGTGCCAGCAGTGAATATGGGGGGGGGAATCTAAATTTT. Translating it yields CASSEYGGGNLNF.

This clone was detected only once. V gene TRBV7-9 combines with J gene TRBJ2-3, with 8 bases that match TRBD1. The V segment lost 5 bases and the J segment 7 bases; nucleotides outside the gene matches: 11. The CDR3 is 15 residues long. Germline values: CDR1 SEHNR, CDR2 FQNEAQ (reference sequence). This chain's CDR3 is CASSTRGGTGHTQYF. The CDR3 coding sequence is TGTGCCAGCAGCACTCGAGGGGGGACAGGACATACGCAGTATTTT.

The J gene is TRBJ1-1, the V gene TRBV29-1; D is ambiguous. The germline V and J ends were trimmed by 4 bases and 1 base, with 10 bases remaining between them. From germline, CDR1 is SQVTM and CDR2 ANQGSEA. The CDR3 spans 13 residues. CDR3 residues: CSVGVTGNTEAFF. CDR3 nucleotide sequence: TGCAGCGTTGGTGTAACGGGGAACACTGAAGCTTTCTTT.

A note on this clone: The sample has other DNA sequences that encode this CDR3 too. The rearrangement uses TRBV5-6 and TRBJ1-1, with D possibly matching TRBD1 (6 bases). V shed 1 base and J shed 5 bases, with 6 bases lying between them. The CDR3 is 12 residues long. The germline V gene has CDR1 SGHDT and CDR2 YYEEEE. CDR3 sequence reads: CASSLRGTEAFF. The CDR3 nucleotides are TGTGCCAGCAGCTTGAGGGGGACTGAAGCTTTCTTT.

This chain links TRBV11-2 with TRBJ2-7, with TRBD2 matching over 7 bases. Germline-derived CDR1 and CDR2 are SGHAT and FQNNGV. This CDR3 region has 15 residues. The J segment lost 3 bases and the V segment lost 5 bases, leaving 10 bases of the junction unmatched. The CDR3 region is CASSPSGGVGYEQYF. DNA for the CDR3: TGTGCCAGCAGCCCCTCTGGGGGGGTAGGCTACGAGCAGTACTTC.

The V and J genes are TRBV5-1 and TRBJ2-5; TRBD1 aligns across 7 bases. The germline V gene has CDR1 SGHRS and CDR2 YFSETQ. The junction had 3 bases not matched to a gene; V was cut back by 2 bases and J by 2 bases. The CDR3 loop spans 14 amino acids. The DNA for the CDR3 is TGCGCCAGCAGCTTTGGGACAGCGCAAGAGACCCAGTACTTC. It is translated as CASSFGTAQETQYF.

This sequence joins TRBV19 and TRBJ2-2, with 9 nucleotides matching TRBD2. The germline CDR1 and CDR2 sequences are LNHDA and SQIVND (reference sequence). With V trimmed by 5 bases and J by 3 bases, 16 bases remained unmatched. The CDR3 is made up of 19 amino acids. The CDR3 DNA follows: TGTGCCAGTAGTTGGGGTTATAGCGGGGGACGGGATTACACCGGGGAGCTGTTTTTT. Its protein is CASSWGYSGGRDYTGELFF. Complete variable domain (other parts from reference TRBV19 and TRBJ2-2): DGGITQSPKYLFRKEGQNVTLSCEQNLNHDAMYWYRQDPGQGLRLIYYSQIVNDFQKGDIAEGYSVSREKKESFPLTVTSAQKNPTAFYLCASSWGYSGGRDYTGELFFGEGSRLTVL.

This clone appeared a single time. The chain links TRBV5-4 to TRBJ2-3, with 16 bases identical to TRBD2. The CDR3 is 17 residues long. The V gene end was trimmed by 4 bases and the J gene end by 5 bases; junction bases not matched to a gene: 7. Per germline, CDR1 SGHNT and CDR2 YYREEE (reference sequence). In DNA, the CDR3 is TGTGCCAGCAGCACGGGACTAGCGGGGGGGCAGGGAGATACGCAGTATTTT. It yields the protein CASSTGLAGGQGDTQYF.